This T cell receptor beta chain emerged from a study of T cell repertoires in cytomegalovirus infection. In TCRdb, the reads were re-called with MiXCR into one record per CDR3 protein. The table records some 180,000 distinct CDR3 sequences, 8.5% to 10% of them present only once. Losses at the gene ends were 7 bases for V and 5 bases for J; bases not matched to a gene: 10. Germline assignment: CDR1 MDHEN and CDR2 SYDVKM. This CDR3 region has 14 residues. The sequence derives from a human donor in good health (CMV status not recorded). Some clones in this sample may be carry-over from other donors' samples. The V call is TRBV28, the J call TRBJ1-2, with 7 nucleotides matching TRBD1. The specimen sequenced was PBMCs. CDR3 DNA sequence: TGTGCCAGCAATCTTGACAGGGTGGGGTATGGCTACACCTTC. This translates into CASNLDRVGYGYTF.